This TCR beta chain emerged from a study of T cell responses to AZD1222 COVID-19 vaccine. Trimming removed 4 bases from V and 4 bases from J, with 18 bases in between. Germline-derived CDR1 and CDR2 are SGHRS and YFSETQ. The CDR3 is 16 residues long. Assay: immunoSEQ multiplex PCR; the TCRdb copy retains only in-frame clones and omits some. The sample holds about 160,000 clones, roughly 90% seen once. This clonotype was obtained from an adult who received the AZD1222 COVID-19 vaccine. Sample: peripheral blood, taken 28 days after the second AZD1222 dose. The chain has TRBV5-1 and TRBJ2-1; TRBD2 is a possible D gene (5 bases). CDR3 DNA sequence: TGCGCCAGCAGCCGAACCCCCGTAAGCGGATACAATGAGCAGTTCTTC. Its protein product is CASSRTPVSGYNEQFF.